This TCR beta chain was found in a study of blood T cells in healthy people across ages. This clonotype was recorded a few times. Sample-barcoded 5' priming and a J-beta primer mix drove a second PCR of about 7 to 11 cycles. A single record per CDR3 protein comes from TCRdb applying MiXCR to the 5' RACE reads. The sample has about 1.5 million distinct CDR3 sequences, 35% to 45% seen once. CDR1 is MNHEY and CDR2 is SMNVEV in the germline V gene (reference sequence). This CDR3 is 15 amino acids long. Trimming cost V 6 bases and J 5 bases; bases outside gene matches: 8. The specimen was blood. The sequence was collected from a woman aged 18-29 years in good health. The chain has TRBV27 and TRBJ2-5; 11 positions agree with TRBD2. The CDR3 region has the DNA TGTGCCAGCAGAACAATAGCGGGAGGGGGTGAGACCCAGTACTTC. Translated: CASRTIAGGGETQYF.